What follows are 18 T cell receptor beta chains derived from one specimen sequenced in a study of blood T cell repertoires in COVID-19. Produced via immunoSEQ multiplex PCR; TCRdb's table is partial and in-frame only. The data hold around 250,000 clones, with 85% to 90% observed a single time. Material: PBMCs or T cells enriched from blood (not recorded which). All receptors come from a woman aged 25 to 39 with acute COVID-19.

CDR3: CASSSGQVNQPQHF. The CDR3 bases are TGTGCCAGCAGTTCGGGACAGGTCAATCAGCCCCAGCATTTT. The chain combines TRBV28 with TRBJ1-5; 8 nucleotides match TRBD1. The CDR3 contains 14 residues. The germline V gene has CDR1 MDHEN and CDR2 SYDVKM. With 4 bases clipped from V and 3 bases from J, the junction kept 2 bases outside the gene matches.

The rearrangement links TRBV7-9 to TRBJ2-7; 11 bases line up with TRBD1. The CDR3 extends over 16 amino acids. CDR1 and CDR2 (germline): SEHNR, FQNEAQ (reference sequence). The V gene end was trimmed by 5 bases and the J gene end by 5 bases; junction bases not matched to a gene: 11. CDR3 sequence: CASSRARGQGGNEQYF. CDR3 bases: TGTGCCAGCAGCCGAGCAAGGGGACAGGGGGGGAACGAGCAGTACTTC.

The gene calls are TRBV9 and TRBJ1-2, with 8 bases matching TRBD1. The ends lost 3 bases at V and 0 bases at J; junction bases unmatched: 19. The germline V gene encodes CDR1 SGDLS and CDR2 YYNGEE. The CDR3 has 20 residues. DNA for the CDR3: TGTGCCAGCAGCGCGACCTGGGACAGGAAACTTGATTGGGCTAACTATGGCTACACCTTC. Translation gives CASSATWDRKLDWANYGYTF.

The CDR3 region is CASSRALDEETQYF. CDR3 coding DNA: TGTGCCAGCAGCCGGGCCTTAGATGAGGAGACCCAGTACTTC. This chain uses TRBV3-1 (or the pseudogene TRBV3-2) with TRBJ2-5; D gene uncertain. The germline V gene has CDR1 LGHDT and CDR2 YNNKEL (reference sequence). This CDR3 is 14 amino acids long. The V and J ends lost 4 bases and 5 bases respectively, with 14 bases between them.

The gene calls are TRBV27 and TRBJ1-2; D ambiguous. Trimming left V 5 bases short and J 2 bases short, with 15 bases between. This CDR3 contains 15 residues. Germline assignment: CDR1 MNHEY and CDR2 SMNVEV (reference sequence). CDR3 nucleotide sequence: TGTGCCAGCAGTCAGACAAACAGTAACAACTATGGCTACACCTTC. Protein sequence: CASSQTNSNNYGYTF.

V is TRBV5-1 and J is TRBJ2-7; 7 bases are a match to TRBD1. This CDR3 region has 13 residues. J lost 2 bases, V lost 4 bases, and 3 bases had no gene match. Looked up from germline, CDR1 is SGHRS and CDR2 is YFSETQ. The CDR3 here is CASSPGTAYEQYF. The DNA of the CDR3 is TGCGCCAGCAGCCCGGGGACAGCCTACGAGCAGTACTTC.

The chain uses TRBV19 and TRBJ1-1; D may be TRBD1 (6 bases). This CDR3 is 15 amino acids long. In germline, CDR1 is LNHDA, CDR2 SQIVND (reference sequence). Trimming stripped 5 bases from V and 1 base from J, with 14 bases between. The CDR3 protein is CASSLTGISNTEAFF. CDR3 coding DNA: TGTGCCAGTAGTTTGACAGGCATCTCGAACACTGAAGCTTTCTTT.

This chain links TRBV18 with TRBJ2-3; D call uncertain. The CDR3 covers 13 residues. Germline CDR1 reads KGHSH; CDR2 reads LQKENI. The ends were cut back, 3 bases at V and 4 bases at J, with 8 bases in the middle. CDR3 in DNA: TGTGCCAGCTCACCTACGGTAGCAGATACGCAGTATTTT. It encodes CASSPTVADTQYF.

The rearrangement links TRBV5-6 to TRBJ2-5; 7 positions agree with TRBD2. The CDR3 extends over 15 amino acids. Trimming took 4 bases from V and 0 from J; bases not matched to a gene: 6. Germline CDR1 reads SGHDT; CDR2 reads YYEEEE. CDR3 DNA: TGTGCCAGCAGCACACCCGGGGGGTACCAAGAGACCCAGTACTTC. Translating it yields CASSTPGGYQETQYF.

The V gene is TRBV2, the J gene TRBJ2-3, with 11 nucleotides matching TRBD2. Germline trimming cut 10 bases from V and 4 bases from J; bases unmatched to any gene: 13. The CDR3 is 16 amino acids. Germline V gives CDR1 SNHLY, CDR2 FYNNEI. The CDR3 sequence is CATYLGPGLAADTQYF. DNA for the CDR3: TGTGCCACCTACTTGGGTCCGGGACTAGCGGCAGATACGCAGTATTTT.

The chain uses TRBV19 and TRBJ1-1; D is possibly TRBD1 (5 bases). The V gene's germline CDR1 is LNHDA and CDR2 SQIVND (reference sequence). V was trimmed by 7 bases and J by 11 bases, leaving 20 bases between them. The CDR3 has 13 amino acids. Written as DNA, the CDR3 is TGTGCCAGTAACCCTACCGACAGACCCCCGGCTTTCTTT. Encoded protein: CASNPTDRPPAFF.

The CDR3 DNA follows: TGTGCCAGTAGTTGGGGGGGCCGGGACCACTACGAGCAGTACTTC. It encodes CASSWGGRDHYEQYF. The chain uses TRBV19 and TRBJ2-7, with D possibly matching TRBD2 (7 bases). Germline-derived CDR1 and CDR2 are LNHDA and SQIVND (reference sequence). Between the trimmed V and J ends, which lost 5 bases and 3 bases, there was a span of 17 bases. The CDR3 contains 15 residues.

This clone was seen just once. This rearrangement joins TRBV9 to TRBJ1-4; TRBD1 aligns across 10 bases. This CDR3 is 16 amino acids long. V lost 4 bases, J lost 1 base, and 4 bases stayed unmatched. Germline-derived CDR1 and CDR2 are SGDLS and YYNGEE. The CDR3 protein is CASSPWTGGTNEKLFF. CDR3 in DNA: TGTGCCAGCAGCCCCTGGACAGGGGGAACTAATGAAAAACTGTTTTTT.

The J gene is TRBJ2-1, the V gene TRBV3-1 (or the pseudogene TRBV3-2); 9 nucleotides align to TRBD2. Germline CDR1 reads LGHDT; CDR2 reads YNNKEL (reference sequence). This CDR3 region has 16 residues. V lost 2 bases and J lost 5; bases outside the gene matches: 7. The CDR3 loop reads CASSQTIAGAHNEQFF. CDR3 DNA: TGTGCCAGCAGCCAAACTATAGCGGGAGCCCACAATGAGCAGTTCTTC.

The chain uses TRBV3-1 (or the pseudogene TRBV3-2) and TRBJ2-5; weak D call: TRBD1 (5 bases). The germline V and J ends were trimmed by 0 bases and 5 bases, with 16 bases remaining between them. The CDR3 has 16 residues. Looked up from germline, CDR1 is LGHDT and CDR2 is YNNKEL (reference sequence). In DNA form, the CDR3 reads TGTGCCAGCAGCCAAGATAAGGGGCCGAAAGTGGAGACCCAGTACTTC. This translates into CASSQDKGPKVETQYF.

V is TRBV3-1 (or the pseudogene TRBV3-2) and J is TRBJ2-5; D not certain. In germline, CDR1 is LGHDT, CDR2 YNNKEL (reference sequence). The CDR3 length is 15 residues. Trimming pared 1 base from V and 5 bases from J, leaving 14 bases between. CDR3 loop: CASSQGLGSGETQYF. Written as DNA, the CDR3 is TGTGCCAGCAGCCAAGGTCTCGGGTCTGGGGAGACCCAGTACTTC.

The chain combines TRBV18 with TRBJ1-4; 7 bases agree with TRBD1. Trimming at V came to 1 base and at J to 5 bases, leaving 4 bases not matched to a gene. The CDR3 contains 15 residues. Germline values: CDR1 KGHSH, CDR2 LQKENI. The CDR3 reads CASSPRRGLNEKLFF. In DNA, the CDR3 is TGTGCCAGCTCACCACGCAGGGGGTTAAATGAAAAACTGTTTTTT.

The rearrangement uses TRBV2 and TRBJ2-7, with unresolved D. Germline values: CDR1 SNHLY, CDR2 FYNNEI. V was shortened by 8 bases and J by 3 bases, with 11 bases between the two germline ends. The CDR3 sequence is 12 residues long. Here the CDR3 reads CASGQEYYEQYF. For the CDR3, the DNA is TGTGCCAGCGGCCAGGAATACTACGAGCAGTACTTC.